Presented here are 4 T cell receptor beta chains from one specimen sequenced in a study of monozygotic twins with cystic fibrosis. Profiled with immunoSEQ multiplex PCR; TCRdb holds only in-frame clones, not every one. The sample gives roughly 32,000 clones, 95% to 98% of which show up once; about 0.17% is in the top ten. The sequencing sample was made of blood. The receptors here all came from a girl aged 2-10 years with cystic fibrosis.

Here the CDR3 DNA reads TGTGCCAGTAGTATAAGGGCCGGGACTAGCGTCCCCAATGAGCAGTTCTTC. It translates to CASSIRAGTSVPNEQFF. The V and J genes are TRBV19 and TRBJ2-1; 10 positions agree with TRBD2. V lost 2 bases and J lost 6; bases outside the gene matches: 10. The CDR3 extends over 17 amino acids. The V gene's germline CDR1 is LNHDA and CDR2 SQIVND (reference sequence).

The chain joins TRBV7-2 to TRBJ2-3; tentative D call: TRBD2 (5 bases). This CDR3 has 14 amino acids. With 1 base removed from V and 6 bases from J, the gap between germline ends came to 11 bases. The V gene's germline CDR1 is SGHTA and CDR2 FQGNSA. DNA for the CDR3: TGTGCCAGCAGCTTAGTGCGGGCGGGTGATACGCAGTATTTT. Protein sequence: CASSLVRAGDTQYF.

The rearrangement joins TRBV30 to TRBJ1-4, with TRBD1 as a possible D gene (5 bases). Trimming removed 0 bases at V and 1 base at J, with 9 bases between. The CDR3 has 15 residues. Germline values: CDR1 GTSNPN, CDR2 SVGIG (reference sequence). CDR3 in amino acids: CAWSVRGRTNEKLFF. The CDR3 bases are TGTGCCTGGAGTGTACGGGGCCGAACTAATGAAAAACTGTTTTTT.

This chain uses TRBV4-1 with TRBJ2-7, with D maybe TRBD1 (5 bases). The germline V gene has CDR1 MGHRA and CDR2 YSYEKL. CDR3 length: 14 amino acids. The V end lost 0 bases, the J end lost 4 bases, and 10 bases lay between the germline ends. In DNA form, the CDR3 reads TGCGCCAGCAGCCAAGACAGGGTGGGATACGAGCAGTACTTC. It encodes CASSQDRVGYEQYF.